This is a list of T cell receptor beta chains from one sample in a study of shared clonotypes between healthy human individuals. Some clones are missing from TCRdb's copy, which holds only in-frame ones; the method was immunoSEQ multiplex PCR. The table records some 1 million clones, roughly 75% of them present only once. Sequencing was done on a sample of memory CD4+ T cells sorted from blood. Receptor source: a man aged 18 to 29 in good health. Both conserved end residues are part of each CDR3. The D gene is left open where the match is weak. For some rows the clone size is stated as once, few or many, or as a class when expanded; others skip it.

cdr3_nt: TGTGCCAGCAGCCGTCGCGTTGCGGGAGGGAGGCAAGAGACCCAGTACTTC
cdr3_aa: CASSRRVAGGRQETQYF
j_call: TRBJ2-5
d_call: TRBD2
v_call: TRBV7-6
clone_size: .

cdr3_nt: TGTGCCAGCAGCTTGGATAGGACAGGGGGTAACACTGAAGCTTTCTTT
cdr3_aa: CASSLDRTGGNTEAFF
j_call: TRBJ1-1
d_call: TRBD1
v_call: TRBV5-4
clone_size: .

cdr3_nt: TGTGCCATCAGTGCCCGTGGGGCGGGCGACAATGAGCAGTTCTTC
cdr3_aa: CAISARGAGDNEQFF
j_call: TRBJ2-1
d_call: .
v_call: TRBV10-3
clone_size: .

cdr3_nt: TGTGCCAGTCACCCCGGGGCAGGGGGCGAGAAGACCCAGTACTTC
cdr3_aa: CASHPGAGGEKTQYF
j_call: TRBJ2-5
d_call: TRBD1
v_call: TRBV27
clone_size: .

cdr3_nt: TGTGCCAGTAGTAGGCAGGTGGGCACCGGGGAGCTGTTTTTT
cdr3_aa: CASSRQVGTGELFF
j_call: TRBJ2-2
d_call: .
v_call: TRBV19
clone_size: once

cdr3_nt: TGTGCCAGCAGGCCGGGACAGGGATCTTCACCCCTCCACTTT
cdr3_aa: CASRPGQGSSPLHF
j_call: TRBJ1-6
d_call: TRBD1
v_call: TRBV2
clone_size: .

cdr3_nt: TGCGCCAGCAGCCAAGGACTAGCGGGAGAGACCCAGTACTTC
cdr3_aa: CASSQGLAGETQYF
j_call: TRBJ2-5
d_call: TRBD2
v_call: TRBV4-3
clone_size: .

cdr3_nt: TGTGCCTGGAGTGTACGCGCCGGGTACGAGCAGTACTTC
cdr3_aa: CAWSVRAGYEQYF
j_call: TRBJ2-7
d_call: .
v_call: TRBV30
clone_size: .

cdr3_nt: TGCGCCAGCAGCCCTCCGGGACACCCGAACACTGAAGCTTTCTTT
cdr3_aa: CASSPPGHPNTEAFF
j_call: TRBJ1-1
d_call: .
v_call: TRBV4-1
clone_size: .

cdr3_nt: TGTGCCAGCAGCTTGTACGGTCCAGCGGGGGGCCCAGATACGCAGTATTTT
cdr3_aa: CASSLYGPAGGPDTQYF
j_call: TRBJ2-3
d_call: TRBD2
v_call: TRBV5-8
clone_size: .

cdr3_nt: TGTGCCTGGAGTGTACATGGGAGGATCCACGAGCAGTACTTC
cdr3_aa: CAWSVHGRIHEQYF
j_call: TRBJ2-7
d_call: .
v_call: TRBV30
clone_size: .

cdr3_nt: TGTGCCAGCAGTGAATTTAGGGCTGGAGTGGAGACCCAGTACTTC
cdr3_aa: CASSEFRAGVETQYF
j_call: TRBJ2-5
d_call: .
v_call: TRBV25-1
clone_size: .

cdr3_nt: TGTGCCACGGGGGCTCCCCGGCTCCATGAGCAGTTCTTC
cdr3_aa: CATGAPRLHEQFF
j_call: TRBJ2-1
d_call: .
v_call: TRBV27
clone_size: once

cdr3_nt: TGTGCCAGCTCACCACGACGCGACGCGTCGACCGGGGAGCTGTTTTTT
cdr3_aa: CASSPRRDASTGELFF
j_call: TRBJ2-2
d_call: .
v_call: TRBV18
clone_size: .

cdr3_nt: TGCAGCGTTGGAGCCGCGTGGGGGGAGCAGTACTTC
cdr3_aa: CSVGAAWGEQYF
j_call: TRBJ2-7
d_call: .
v_call: TRBV29-1
clone_size: .

cdr3_nt: TGTGCCAGTCGAACCACTTTCTCTGGAAACACCATATATTTT
cdr3_aa: CASRTTFSGNTIYF
j_call: TRBJ1-3
d_call: .
v_call: TRBV19
clone_size: once

cdr3_nt: TGTGCCAGCGGTGGACAGGGAGGGGATCAGCCCCAGCATTTT
cdr3_aa: CASGGQGGDQPQHF
j_call: TRBJ1-5
d_call: TRBD1
v_call: TRBV2
clone_size: few

cdr3_nt: TGTGCCAGCAGCTTAGTGTCAGGGCAGGGAGGCACCGGGGAGCTGTTTTTT
cdr3_aa: CASSLVSGQGGTGELFF
j_call: TRBJ2-2
d_call: .
v_call: TRBV7-8
clone_size: once

cdr3_nt: TGCGCCAGCAGCTTGGGGGGCAGGAATAATTCACCCCTCCACTTT
cdr3_aa: CASSLGGRNNSPLHF
j_call: TRBJ1-6
d_call: .
v_call: TRBV5-1
clone_size: few

cdr3_nt: TGTGCCACCCTTAGGACAGGGGGAGGGTCGTACTCTGGGGCCAACGTCCTGACTTTC
cdr3_aa: CATLRTGGGSYSGANVLTF
j_call: TRBJ2-6
d_call: TRBD1
v_call: TRBV7-8
clone_size: once

cdr3_nt: TGTGCCAGTAGTCCGGGGGCAGGTGGAGAGACCCAGTACTTC
cdr3_aa: CASSPGAGGETQYF
j_call: TRBJ2-5
d_call: .
v_call: TRBV19
clone_size: .

cdr3_nt: TGTGCCAGCAGCGTAGGCGACGTAGGTACCTACGAGCAGTACTTC
cdr3_aa: CASSVGDVGTYEQYF
j_call: TRBJ2-7
d_call: .
v_call: TRBV9
clone_size: .

cdr3_nt: TGTGCCAGCTCACGTGGACAGGGGGTTGAGACCCAGTACTTC
cdr3_aa: CASSRGQGVETQYF
j_call: TRBJ2-5
d_call: TRBD1
v_call: TRBV18
clone_size: .

cdr3_nt: TGTGCCAGCAGCCGGGGGACACTCAATGGGACTAGGAACACTGAAGCTTTCTTT
cdr3_aa: CASSRGTLNGTRNTEAFF
j_call: TRBJ1-1
d_call: .
v_call: TRBV11-2
clone_size: .

cdr3_nt: TGCGCCAGCAGCTTGTCGACCTCTGGAAACACCATATATTTT
cdr3_aa: CASSLSTSGNTIYF
j_call: TRBJ1-3
d_call: .
v_call: TRBV5-1
clone_size: .